These T cell receptor beta chains were read from a single sample in a study of shared clonotypes between healthy human individuals. Profiled with immunoSEQ multiplex PCR; TCRdb holds only in-frame clones, not every one. This table holds about 1.1 million clones, 70% to 80% found once. Sequencing input: memory CD4+ T cells from PBMCs. Source of these receptors: a young man in good health. Some clones in this sample may be carry-over from other donors' samples. The CDR3 runs from the conserved cysteine through the conserved F or W. Fields, in order: CDR3 DNA, CDR3 protein, J gene, D gene, V gene, clone size. The D gene is left open where the match is weak. Some rows mark clone size as missing; the rest say once, few, many or name a class of expanded clone.

cdr3_nt: TGCAGCGCAAAGGGGGGGGACAGCCGCTCTGGAAACACCATATATTTT
cdr3_aa: CSAKGGDSRSGNTIYF
j_call: TRBJ1-3
d_call: TRBD1
v_call: TRBV29-1
clone_size: .

cdr3_nt: TGCGCCAGCAGCCGCCTCGGGACAAACTATGGCTACACCTTC
cdr3_aa: CASSRLGTNYGYTF
j_call: TRBJ1-2
d_call: .
v_call: TRBV4-3
clone_size: few

cdr3_nt: TGCGCCAGCAGCTTGTCGGGGGCCGATACGCAGTATTTT
cdr3_aa: CASSLSGADTQYF
j_call: TRBJ2-3
d_call: .
v_call: TRBV5-1
clone_size: .

cdr3_nt: TGTGCCAGCAGTGTAACGGGCTCCTACGAGCAGTACTTC
cdr3_aa: CASSVTGSYEQYF
j_call: TRBJ2-7
d_call: .
v_call: TRBV6-1
clone_size: .

cdr3_nt: TGTGCCAGCAGCCCCCCGGGGTCGGCGTTAAACACCGGGGAGCTGTTTTTT
cdr3_aa: CASSPPGSALNTGELFF
j_call: TRBJ2-2
d_call: .
v_call: TRBV11-2
clone_size: .

cdr3_nt: TGCGCCAGCAGTCAAGGGGACTCCCAAGAGACCCAGTACTTC
cdr3_aa: CASSQGDSQETQYF
j_call: TRBJ2-5
d_call: .
v_call: TRBV4-1
clone_size: once

cdr3_nt: TGCGCCAGCAGCTTGAGAATTAGGGGCGACGAGCAGTACTTC
cdr3_aa: CASSLRIRGDEQYF
j_call: TRBJ2-7
d_call: .
v_call: TRBV5-1
clone_size: .

cdr3_nt: TGCGCCAGCAGCCTGAGGGCCCGAGATACGCAGTATTTT
cdr3_aa: CASSLRARDTQYF
j_call: TRBJ2-3
d_call: .
v_call: TRBV5-1
clone_size: .

cdr3_nt: TGTGCCAGCAGCTTGAGTTCCCCTGATCCCCTTTCCACCTTC
cdr3_aa: CASSLSSPDPLSTF
j_call: TRBJ1-2
d_call: .
v_call: TRBV7-2
clone_size: .

cdr3_nt: TGTGCCAGCTCACCCGGAGGAGGGACAGGGGGATCAGATACGCAGTATTTT
cdr3_aa: CASSPGGGTGGSDTQYF
j_call: TRBJ2-3
d_call: TRBD1
v_call: TRBV18
clone_size: .

cdr3_nt: TGTGCCAGCATGAGGGGGCTAGAAACGTGGACTGAAGCTTTCTTT
cdr3_aa: CASMRGLETWTEAFF
j_call: TRBJ1-1
d_call: TRBD1
v_call: TRBV2
clone_size: .

cdr3_nt: TGTGCCACCAGCGACGGGAACACTGAAGCTTTCTTT
cdr3_aa: CATSDGNTEAFF
j_call: TRBJ1-1
d_call: .
v_call: TRBV15
clone_size: .

cdr3_nt: TGTGCCAGCAGCAAAGCGGCAATGGGGGGGCCCCGGCAGGGTCACACTGAAGCTTTCTTT
cdr3_aa: CASSKAAMGGPRQGHTEAFF
j_call: TRBJ1-1
d_call: .
v_call: TRBV21-1
clone_size: .

cdr3_nt: TGTGCCAGCAGCCCTACAGGGGGAATTAACACCGGGGAGCTGTTTTTT
cdr3_aa: CASSPTGGINTGELFF
j_call: TRBJ2-2
d_call: TRBD1
v_call: TRBV7-9
clone_size: few

cdr3_nt: TGTGCCAGCAGACTCATTTGGACCGGGACACCACCCCGGATGGACACTGAAGCTTTCTTT
cdr3_aa: CASRLIWTGTPPRMDTEAFF
j_call: TRBJ1-1
d_call: .
v_call: TRBV28
clone_size: .

cdr3_nt: TGTGCCAGCAGCCTACAGGGTAACCCCAGGTCTGGGGCCAACGTCCTGACTTTC
cdr3_aa: CASSLQGNPRSGANVLTF
j_call: TRBJ2-6
d_call: .
v_call: TRBV27
clone_size: .

cdr3_nt: TGTGCCAGCAGCACGACTCGGACAGAAGCTTTCTTT
cdr3_aa: CASSTTRTEAFF
j_call: TRBJ1-1
d_call: .
v_call: TRBV7-8
clone_size: .

cdr3_nt: TGTGCCAGCAGCCCCAAACAGACTAATGAAAAACTGTTTTTT
cdr3_aa: CASSPKQTNEKLFF
j_call: TRBJ1-4
d_call: .
v_call: TRBV7-9
clone_size: .

cdr3_nt: TGTGCCAGCAGCCACCCCGGGGCCAGAGCCGGGGAGCTGTTTTTT
cdr3_aa: CASSHPGARAGELFF
j_call: TRBJ2-2
d_call: .
v_call: TRBV5-8
clone_size: .

cdr3_nt: TGCAGTGCTAGTATTGCGGAGACCCAGTACTTC
cdr3_aa: CSASIAETQYF
j_call: TRBJ2-5
d_call: .
v_call: TRBV20-1
clone_size: once

cdr3_nt: TGTGCCTGGAGCGGGACCGGGAGGGATGGCTACACCTTC
cdr3_aa: CAWSGTGRDGYTF
j_call: TRBJ1-2
d_call: .
v_call: TRBV30
clone_size: few

cdr3_nt: TGTGCCATCAGTGACCGGGGACAGCTTACCGGAAACACCATATATTTT
cdr3_aa: CAISDRGQLTGNTIYF
j_call: TRBJ1-3
d_call: TRBD1
v_call: TRBV10-3
clone_size: .

cdr3_nt: TGCGCCAGCAGCTCAGGGGGCGGCGGGCTGGGAGCTTTCTTT
cdr3_aa: CASSSGGGGLGAFF
j_call: TRBJ1-1
d_call: TRBD1
v_call: TRBV5-1
clone_size: .

cdr3_nt: TGTGCCAGCAGTTTACCGGGACTAGCGGACAATGAGCAGTTCTTC
cdr3_aa: CASSLPGLADNEQFF
j_call: TRBJ2-1
d_call: TRBD2
v_call: TRBV27
clone_size: .

cdr3_nt: TGCAGCGCTCGGGGGACTAATCCGTTCTTC
cdr3_aa: CSARGTNPFF
j_call: TRBJ2-1
d_call: TRBD2
v_call: TRBV29-1
clone_size: .

cdr3_nt: TGCGCCAGCAGCTCAATGGGACTTTGGACAGATACGCAGTATTTT
cdr3_aa: CASSSMGLWTDTQYF
j_call: TRBJ2-3
d_call: .
v_call: TRBV5-1
clone_size: once

cdr3_nt: TGTGCCAGCAGCAACAACTGGGGGGGCCCCTTCTCTTACGAGCAGTACTTC
cdr3_aa: CASSNNWGGPFSYEQYF
j_call: TRBJ2-7
d_call: .
v_call: TRBV27
clone_size: .

cdr3_nt: TGTGCCAGCACGCCTACGGGAAACACAGATACGCAGTATTTT
cdr3_aa: CASTPTGNTDTQYF
j_call: TRBJ2-3
d_call: .
v_call: TRBV13
clone_size: .

cdr3_nt: TGCGCCAGCAGCCAAGATGGGCAGGGCCCTAATGAAAAACTGTTTTTT
cdr3_aa: CASSQDGQGPNEKLFF
j_call: TRBJ1-4
d_call: .
v_call: TRBV4-1
clone_size: .

cdr3_nt: TGTGCCAGTGAAGATCTTCAGGGACCTGGAAACACCATATATTTT
cdr3_aa: CASEDLQGPGNTIYF
j_call: TRBJ1-3
d_call: .
v_call: TRBV14
clone_size: .

cdr3_nt: TGTGCCAGCAGCTTACAACAGGGGATTCAGCCCCAGCATTTT
cdr3_aa: CASSLQQGIQPQHF
j_call: TRBJ1-5
d_call: TRBD1
v_call: TRBV7-8
clone_size: few

cdr3_nt: TGCGCCAGCAGGGACACAGGGGGTGGGGAGACCCAGTACTTC
cdr3_aa: CASRDTGGGETQYF
j_call: TRBJ2-5
d_call: TRBD1
v_call: TRBV5-1
clone_size: .

cdr3_nt: TGTGCCAGCAGCTTAGGGCGGGGAGGGGGCACAGATACGCAGTATTTT
cdr3_aa: CASSLGRGGGTDTQYF
j_call: TRBJ2-3
d_call: TRBD2
v_call: TRBV11-3
clone_size: .

cdr3_nt: TGTGCCTGGAAAACCGGGGGGGCGCGGGGCACAGATACGCAGTATTTT
cdr3_aa: CAWKTGGARGTDTQYF
j_call: TRBJ2-3
d_call: TRBD2
v_call: TRBV30
clone_size: .

cdr3_nt: TGTGCCAGCAGTTTGAGGACAGGGTTGCCCTACAATGAGCAGTTCTTC
cdr3_aa: CASSLRTGLPYNEQFF
j_call: TRBJ2-1
d_call: TRBD1
v_call: TRBV27
clone_size: .

cdr3_nt: TGTGCCAGTAGTCTGATGGCAACTAATGAAAAACTGTTTTTT
cdr3_aa: CASSLMATNEKLFF
j_call: TRBJ1-4
d_call: .
v_call: TRBV19
clone_size: few

cdr3_nt: TGTGCCAGCAGCTTGGGTGGGGCCGTTTACAATGAGCAGTTCTTC
cdr3_aa: CASSLGGAVYNEQFF
j_call: TRBJ2-1
d_call: .
v_call: TRBV5-4
clone_size: .

cdr3_nt: TGTGCCACCAGCCCATGGTCCCAGGGGAATGAAAAACTGTTTTTT
cdr3_aa: CATSPWSQGNEKLFF
j_call: TRBJ1-4
d_call: .
v_call: TRBV15
clone_size: .

cdr3_nt: TGCGCCAGCAGCCAAGTCTACCGCGGGGCGGGGGGCTACACCTTC
cdr3_aa: CASSQVYRGAGGYTF
j_call: TRBJ1-2
d_call: .
v_call: TRBV4-3
clone_size: .

cdr3_nt: TGTGCCAGCAGTTACCGCGGCAGGGAAGGTTCACCCCTCCACTTT
cdr3_aa: CASSYRGREGSPLHF
j_call: TRBJ1-6
d_call: .
v_call: TRBV6-5
clone_size: .

cdr3_nt: TGTGCCAGCAGCGTCACAGGGAGGGTCGTCCTGACTTTC
cdr3_aa: CASSVTGRVVLTF
j_call: TRBJ2-6
d_call: .
v_call: TRBV7-3
clone_size: .

cdr3_nt: TGTGCCAGTAGGGATCGGACAGGCTCCAATTACGAGCAGTACTTC
cdr3_aa: CASRDRTGSNYEQYF
j_call: TRBJ2-7
d_call: TRBD1
v_call: TRBV19
clone_size: .

cdr3_nt: TGTGCCAGCAGCCCCCCAGGAGGGACTGGAAACACCATATATTTT
cdr3_aa: CASSPPGGTGNTIYF
j_call: TRBJ1-3
d_call: .
v_call: TRBV6-5
clone_size: once

cdr3_nt: TGTGCCAGCAGCTCGGGGACAGGGGGAATTAAGCAGTACTTC
cdr3_aa: CASSSGTGGIKQYF
j_call: TRBJ2-7
d_call: TRBD1
v_call: TRBV7-3
clone_size: .

cdr3_nt: TGTGCCAGCAGCCTGGGCTCGGCAACTAATGAAAAACTGTTTTTT
cdr3_aa: CASSLGSATNEKLFF
j_call: TRBJ1-4
d_call: .
v_call: TRBV7-6
clone_size: .

cdr3_nt: TGCGCCAGCAGCTCTTACGCCCTGCAAGAGACCCAGTACTTC
cdr3_aa: CASSSYALQETQYF
j_call: TRBJ2-5
d_call: .
v_call: TRBV5-1
clone_size: .

cdr3_nt: TGTGCCTGGAGGGGGGTGGGATCCTACGAGCAGTACTTC
cdr3_aa: CAWRGVGSYEQYF
j_call: TRBJ2-7
d_call: .
v_call: TRBV30
clone_size: .

cdr3_nt: TGTGCCAGCAGTTTGGGCGGGAGTAACTATGAGCAGTTCTTC
cdr3_aa: CASSLGGSNYEQFF
j_call: TRBJ2-1
d_call: TRBD2
v_call: TRBV27
clone_size: .

cdr3_nt: TGTGCCAGCAGCTTAGATCCTGGAAACACCATATATTTT
cdr3_aa: CASSLDPGNTIYF
j_call: TRBJ1-3
d_call: .
v_call: TRBV7-8
clone_size: .

cdr3_nt: TGTGCCAGCAGCTTTTCCCGGGGGGCAGATACGCAGTATTTT
cdr3_aa: CASSFSRGADTQYF
j_call: TRBJ2-3
d_call: TRBD2
v_call: TRBV7-3
clone_size: .

cdr3_nt: TGTGCCAGCTCACCAGGACAGGGCAACTATGGCTACACCTTC
cdr3_aa: CASSPGQGNYGYTF
j_call: TRBJ1-2
d_call: TRBD1
v_call: TRBV18
clone_size: .

cdr3_nt: TGCGCCAGCAGCTTGAGGCGGGAGCGCTCCAACGAGCAGTACTTC
cdr3_aa: CASSLRRERSNEQYF
j_call: TRBJ2-7
d_call: TRBD2
v_call: TRBV5-1
clone_size: many

cdr3_nt: TGTGCCAGCAGCTTGATCAGGGCCTCAGCCGAGCAGTACTTC
cdr3_aa: CASSLIRASAEQYF
j_call: TRBJ2-7
d_call: .
v_call: TRBV7-2
clone_size: .

cdr3_nt: TGCGCCAGCAGCCAAATTACCGGTGTGGGTGAAAAACTGTTTTTT
cdr3_aa: CASSQITGVGEKLFF
j_call: TRBJ1-4
d_call: .
v_call: TRBV4-1
clone_size: .

cdr3_nt: TGCGCCAGCAGCGAAAGACAGGGCGCGGAAGCTTTCTTT
cdr3_aa: CASSERQGAEAFF
j_call: TRBJ1-1
d_call: TRBD1
v_call: TRBV5-1
clone_size: few